These 21 T cell receptor beta chains originate from one sample sequenced in a study of control samples from healthy donors and cancer patients (dated by TCRdb to the early 2020s). Preparation of the library involved the immunoSEQ multiplex PCR assay. Sourced from immuneACCESS, this table was stored by TCRdb with only in-frame sequences that have V and J called. A share of the clones is absent; for the studies checked, an unresolved V gene accounts for under half, and the remainder has no known explanation. This sample lists 60,000 to 100,000 clones; around 89% were detected once. The top ten clonotypes cover 5.5% to 7.5% of the sample. The sample was blood. The receptor set was obtained from a man in his fifties or sixties in good health.

Note on this clone: The junction departs from the called germline gene at one end, perhaps through a read error. The CDR3, as DNA: TGTGCCACCAGCCGGGACCCCGGCGGGTCTGGAAACACCATATATTTT. This encodes CATSRDPGGSGNTIYF. V gene TRBV7-3 combines with J gene TRBJ1-3; weak D call: TRBD1 (5 bases). CDR3 size: 16 residues. Per germline, CDR1 SGHTA and CDR2 FQGTGA.

V and J are TRBV19 and TRBJ2-1; 10 nucleotides align to TRBD2. The germline gives CDR1 LNHDA, CDR2 SQIVND (reference sequence). J was trimmed by 8 bases and V by 2 bases; bases with no gene match: 6. The CDR3 spans 15 residues. This CDR3 reads CASSIRAGGPHEQFF. CDR3 sequence (DNA): TGTGCCAGTAGTATACGAGCGGGGGGGCCCCATGAGCAGTTCTTC.

The genes are TRBV29-1 and TRBJ2-1, with D maybe TRBD2 (6 bases). The ends were cut back, 6 bases at V and 6 bases at J, with 27 bases in the middle. The CDR3 is 17 residues long. CDR1 is SQVTM and CDR2 is ANQGSEA in the germline V gene. CDR3 sequence: CSVYREPGTGRINEQFF. The CDR3 DNA reads TGCAGCGTGTACCGGGAGCCGGGGACGGGTCGTATCAATGAGCAGTTCTTC.

A single count supports this clone. CDR3 residues: CASSLVGFEQFF. As DNA, the CDR3 is TGTGCCAGCAGCTTAGTCGGGTTTGAGCAGTTCTTC. The V call is TRBV7-8, the J call TRBJ2-1; no clear D gene. CDR3 size: 12 residues. CDR1 and CDR2 (germline): SGHVS, FQNEAQ. The V gene lost 1 base and the J gene lost 9 bases, with 7 bases spanning the gap. The complete variable domain, with remaining parts taken from reference TRBV7-8 and TRBJ2-1, reads GAGVSQSPRYKVAKRGQDVALRCDPISGHVSLFWYQQALGQGPEFLTYFQNEAQLDKSGLPSDRFFAERPEGSVSTLKIQRTQQEDSAVYLCASSLVGFEQFFGPGTRLTVL.

V usage is TRBV30 and J usage is TRBJ2-3; unclear D gene. V lost 0 bases, J lost 3 bases, and 13 bases lay in between. Germline V gene data show CDR1 as GTSNPN and CDR2 as SVGIG (reference sequence). The CDR3 runs 15 residues. In nucleotides, the CDR3 is TGTGCCTGGAGTGTACCCAGAGATAGGACAGATACGCAGTATTTT. Translation: CAWSVPRDRTDTQYF.

For this clone: An end of the junction does not agree with germline; a read error may underlie this. The chain couples TRBV12-3 or TRBV12-4 to TRBJ1-2, with a tentative D call TRBD1 (6 bases). This CDR3 is built from 12 residues. In nucleotides, the CDR3 is TGTGCCAGCAGTTTCTCAGGACAGACAGTGTTCTTC. It is translated as CASSFSGQTVFF.

The CDR3 DNA reads TGTGCCAGCAAGGCGATTCCACAGGGCTATGGCTACACCTTC. Translated, it gives CASKAIPQGYGYTF. V is TRBV6-5 and J is TRBJ1-2; a weak D match, TRBD1 (6 bases). This CDR3 contains 14 residues. CDR1 MNHEY and CDR2 SVGAGI come from the germline V gene. V was trimmed by 7 bases and J by 4 bases, leaving 16 bases between them.

The chain has TRBV3-1 (or the pseudogene TRBV3-2) and TRBJ1-1, with a possible D match to TRBD1 (6 bases). Trimming left V 1 base short and J 5 bases short, with 11 bases between. This CDR3 is built from 14 residues. Germline V gene lookup returns CDR1 LGHDT and CDR2 YNNKEL (reference sequence). Here the CDR3 DNA reads TGTGCCAGCAGCCAAGTTGCAGGGGAAACTGAAGCTTTCTTT. Amino acids: CASSQVAGETEAFF.

The chain's CDR3 is CASSDTLGYGYTF. CDR3 bases: TGTGCCAGCAGTGACACCCTCGGATATGGCTACACCTTC. J is TRBJ1-2 and V is TRBV6-4; D is undetermined. The CDR3 spans 13 residues. The germline CDR1 and CDR2 sequences are MRHNA and SNTAGT. V was pared by 2 bases and J by 5 bases, with 9 bases between.

The chain has TRBV18 and TRBJ1-1; 9 bases fit TRBD1. Germline V gene data show CDR1 as KGHSH and CDR2 as LQKENI. J was trimmed by 4 bases and V by 2 bases; bases with no gene match: 5. The CDR3 sequence is 15 residues long. The CDR3 sequence is CASSPTDRGFTEAFF. DNA of the CDR3: TGTGCCAGCTCACCAACGGACAGGGGTTTCACTGAAGCTTTCTTT.

The CDR3 region is CATSDSRGSAEKLFF. The CDR3 DNA reads TGTGCCACCAGTGATTCCCGTGGGTCCGCTGAAAAACTGTTTTTT. The gene calls are TRBV24-1 and TRBJ1-4; no clear D gene. CDR1 and CDR2 from the germline V gene are KGHDR and SFDVKD. This CDR3 region has 15 residues. Trimming cost V 2 bases and J 7 bases, with 13 bases left between them.

The rearrangement uses TRBV5-4 and TRBJ2-1, with 15 bases aligning to TRBD2. The CDR3 loop spans 18 amino acids. From germline, CDR1 is SGHNT and CDR2 YYREEE (reference sequence). Trimming cost V 3 bases and J 1 base; bases outside gene matches: 5. CDR3 sequence: CASSSGLAGGGSYNEQFF. CDR3 nucleotides: TGTGCCAGCAGCTCGGGACTAGCGGGGGGTGGGTCCTACAATGAGCAGTTCTTC.

This clone appeared once. This chain links TRBV29-1 with TRBJ2-7; D is uncertain. Germline V CDR1 and CDR2: SQVTM, ANQGSEA. The CDR3 is 13 residues long. Trimming took off 1 base at V and 2 bases at J, with 9 bases between the two ends. This CDR3 is CSVEGARPYEQYF. The CDR3 region has the DNA TGCAGCGTTGAAGGGGCGAGGCCCTACGAGCAGTACTTC.

This clone was picked up one time. The rearrangement uses TRBV7-2 and TRBJ1-2; D possibly corresponds to TRBD1 (5 bases). V was trimmed by 7 bases and J by 4 bases, leaving 13 bases between them. The CDR3 is 13 residues long. Looked up from germline, CDR1 is SGHTA and CDR2 is FQGNSA. This CDR3 is CASNLDRVYGYTF. The CDR3 DNA follows: TGTGCCAGCAACCTAGACAGAGTCTATGGCTACACCTTC.

Only one count was recorded for this clone. V gene TRBV11-2 combines with J gene TRBJ1-1; tentatively, D is TRBD1 (5 bases). This CDR3 comprises 14 residues. Trimming pared 5 bases from V and 4 bases from J, leaving 14 bases between. Per the germline V gene, CDR1 is SGHAT and CDR2 is FQNNGV. The CDR3 bases are TGTGCCAGCAGCCCAGGATGGGGGGGCACTGAAGCTTTCTTT. Protein product: CASSPGWGGTEAFF.

The CDR3 nucleotides are TGTGCCAGCAGCTTACGTGGGGGGACCGGGGAGCTGTTTTTT. Translation: CASSLRGGTGELFF. The chain is built from TRBV13 and TRBJ2-2, with TRBD2 as a possible D gene (6 bases). Trimming stripped 2 bases from V and 5 bases from J, with 9 bases between. CDR3 length: 14 amino acids. The V gene's germline CDR1 is PRHDT and CDR2 FYEKMQ (reference sequence).

This clone was found once. J is TRBJ2-5 and V is TRBV5-1; TRBD1 matches 7 bases. This CDR3 contains 17 residues. V trimming: 2 bases; J trimming: 4 bases; junction bases outside the gene matches: 14. Germline V gene sequence: CDR1 SGHRS, CDR2 YFSETQ. CDR3 nucleotide sequence: TGCGCCAGCAGCTTAGATGGCGCGACAGGGATGGGAGAGACCCAGTACTTC. This gives the protein CASSLDGATGMGETQYF. The entire variable domain, with the rest obtained from reference TRBV5-1 and TRBJ2-5, is as follows: KAGVTQTPRYLIKTRGQQVTLSCSPISGHRSVSWYQQTPGQGLQFLFEYFSETQRNKGNFPGRFSGRQFSNSRSEMNVSTLELGDSALYLCASSLDGATGMGETQYFGPGTRLLVL.

This chain uses TRBV6-6 with TRBJ2-7; D remains unclear. Trimming cost V 5 bases and J 7 bases, with 18 bases left between them. The CDR3 loop spans 14 amino acids. From germline, CDR1 is MNHNY and CDR2 SVGAGI (reference sequence). CDR3 DNA sequence: TGTGCCAGCAGTACGGGCCCCCCACTTTGGGAGCAGTACTTC. This codes for CASSTGPPLWEQYF.

This chain joins TRBV7-9 and TRBJ2-3; 8 bases line up with TRBD2. After removal of 5 bases from V and 3 bases from J, the junction contained 7 bases not matched to a gene. Germline-derived CDR1 and CDR2 are SEHNR and FQNEAQ (reference sequence). The CDR3 is 15 amino acids. The CDR3 coding sequence is TGTGCCAGCAGCCCGGGGGGGGTTGGGACAGATACGCAGTATTTT. The encoded protein is CASSPGGVGTDTQYF.

The chain uses TRBV5-1 and TRBJ2-7; D is ambiguous. CDR1 is SGHRS, CDR2 YFSETQ, per germline. The V end was cut by 2 bases, the J end by 4 bases, with 7 bases between. The CDR3 covers 12 residues. The CDR3 DNA sequence: TGCGCCAGCAGCTTAGGTGATTACGAGCAGTACTTC. Translation: CASSLGDYEQYF.

The V call is TRBV12-5, the J call TRBJ1-1; weak D call: TRBD1 (5 bases). Germline V gene sequence: CDR1 LGHNT, CDR2 FRNRAP. The V end lost 11 bases, the J end lost 3 bases, and 16 bases lay between the germline ends. This CDR3 spans 13 amino acids. Here the CDR3 reads CASPLSGYTEAFF. In DNA form, the CDR3 reads TGTGCTTCACCATTATCAGGGTACACTGAAGCTTTCTTT.